These 27 T cell receptor beta chains were sequenced from one sample in a study of T cells in women clearing cervical HPV infection. Only in-frame clones appear in the TCRdb table, and some are missing; sequencing was by immunoSEQ multiplex PCR. Recorded here are more than 30,000 clones; the top ten clones represent roughly 3.7%. The sequencing sample was made of blood buffy coat. All receptors derive from a woman between 18 and 75 years old with a cervical HPV16 infection that either progressed to CIN3+ or cleared (not recorded which).

On this clone: The missing CDR3 end, 3 residues past where the read stops, is filled in from the germline J gene. The chain joins TRBV5-1 to TRBJ2-5; TRBD2 agrees at 10 bases. CDR1 is SGHRS, CDR2 YFSETQ, per germline. J lost 4 bases, V lost 2 bases, and 5 bases had no gene match. This CDR3 region has 15 residues. The CDR3 sequence is CASSFGTSVIETQYF. The sequenced part of the CDR3 DNA is TGCGCCAGCAGCTTTGGGACTAGCGTTATAGAGACC.

About this clone: The sequence runs out 3 residues before the end of the CDR3; the remainder is reconstructed from the germline J gene. The chain couples TRBV7-9 to TRBJ1-2; D possibly corresponds to TRBD1 (6 bases). CDR3 length: 13 amino acids. Germline V lookup: CDR1 SEHNR, CDR2 FQNEAQ (reference sequence). The DNA read from the CDR3 is TGTGCCAGCAGCTTTACAGGGCCCAATGAC. Its translation is CASSFTGPND. The whole CDR3 is CASSFTGPNDYTF.

Comments on this clone: The read ends 3 residues early relative to the CDR3; the germline J gene fills the gap. V gene TRBV5-4 combines with J gene TRBJ2-2, with TRBD2 matching 10 bases. The trim removed 1 base at V and 5 bases at J, leaving 5 bases unmatched. The germline V gene encodes CDR1 SGHNT and CDR2 YYREEE (reference sequence). This CDR3 contains 16 residues. The sequenced CDR3 bases are TGTGCCAGCAGCTTGTATTCTAGCGGGAGTACCGGGGAG. Protein: CASSLYSSGSTGE. The CDR3 in full is CASSLYSSGSTGELFF. The complete variable domain, with remaining parts taken from reference TRBV5-4 and TRBJ2-2, reads ETGVTQSPTHLIKTRGQQVTLRCSSQSGHNTVSWYQQALGQGPQFIFQYYREEENGRGNFPPRFSGLQFPNYSSELNVNALELDDSALYLCASSLYSSGSTGELFFGEGSRLTVL.

Concerning this clone: Compared with germline, one end of the junction differs, possibly owing to a read error. The missing CDR3 end, 3 residues past where the read stops, is filled in from the germline J gene. The rearrangement links TRBV4-2 to TRBJ2-7; 8 bases agree with TRBD1. The CDR3 has 16 amino acids. The germline CDR1 and CDR2 sequences are LGHNA and YNFKEQ. This CDR3 reads CASSPQYRGSYYEQYF. The sequenced part of the CDR3 DNA is TGCGCCAGCAGCCCCCAGTACAGGGGGTCTTACTACGAG.

As concerns this clone: The read ends 3 residues before the CDR3 terminus; that terminus is restored from the germline J gene. The chain uses TRBV6-2 or TRBV6-3 and TRBJ2-5; D is perhaps TRBD2 (5 bases). Germline V gene sequence: CDR1 MNHEY, CDR2 SVGEGT. The ends were cut back, 5 bases at V and 2 bases at J, with 12 bases in the middle. This CDR3 is 14 amino acids long. The covered CDR3 bases are TGTGCCAGCAGTCGCCGGGGTGTACAAGAGACC. It encodes CASSRRGVQET. The full CDR3 protein is CASSRRGVQETQYF.

Of note for this clone: The read terminates 3 residues before the CDR3 end, so the remaining end is supplied by the germline J gene. The chain couples TRBV9 to TRBJ2-3; weak D call: TRBD2 (6 bases). This CDR3 is 15 amino acids long. V was cut by 0 bases and J by 0 bases, with 8 bases left in between. In germline, CDR1 is SGDLS, CDR2 YYNGEE. CDR3 bases read: TGTGCCAGCAGCGTAGATGGGGGGAGCACAGATACG. Translating it yields CASSVDGGSTDT. The full CDR3 sequence reads CASSVDGGSTDTQYF. The full variable domain, completed using reference TRBV9 and TRBJ2-3, is DSGVTQTPKHLITATGQRVTLRCSPRSGDLSVYWYQQSLDQGLQFLIQYYNGEERAKGNILERFSAQQFPDLHSELNLSSLELGDSALYFCASSVDGGSTDTQYFGPGTRLTVL.

Concerning this clone: The read terminates 3 residues before the CDR3 end, so the remaining end is supplied by the germline J gene. The V gene is TRBV12-3 or TRBV12-4, the J gene TRBJ1-1; 7 bases agree with TRBD1. The CDR3 sequence is 13 residues long. CDR3 residues: CASSLLLQGRAFF. The sequenced part of the CDR3 DNA is TGTGCCAGCAGTTTACTATTACAGGGGAGA.

A word on this clone: Read data end 3 residues before the CDR3 end; the end is taken from the germline J gene. The rearrangement joins TRBV5-4 to TRBJ2-5; TRBD1 aligns across 9 bases. This CDR3 has 15 amino acids. V shed 4 bases and J 1 base; nucleotides not matched to a gene: 5. The germline V gene has CDR1 SGHNT and CDR2 YYREEE (reference sequence). Partial CDR3 DNA: TGTGCCAGCAGCCTCGGGACAGGGATCCAAGAGACC. Amino acid sequence: CASSLGTGIQET. The CDR3 reads in full as CASSLGTGIQETQYF. The complete variable domain, with remaining parts taken from reference TRBV5-4 and TRBJ2-5, reads ETGVTQSPTHLIKTRGQQVTLRCSSQSGHNTVSWYQQALGQGPQFIFQYYREEENGRGNFPPRFSGLQFPNYSSELNVNALELDDSALYLCASSLGTGIQETQYFGPGTRLLVL.

As for this clone: The read ends 3 residues before the CDR3 terminus; that terminus is restored from the germline J gene. The chain employs TRBV30 and TRBJ1-1; weak D call: TRBD1 (6 bases). The CDR3 extends over 12 amino acids. Germline values: CDR1 GTSNPN, CDR2 SVGIG (reference sequence). CDR3 DNA, as far as it was read: TGTGCCTGGAGTCCAACCCAGGGGAGC. Its protein is CAWSPTQGS. The entire CDR3 protein is CAWSPTQGSAFF.

In regard to this clone: Read sequence stops 3 residues before the CDR3 end, and the germline J gene provides the missing end. V usage is TRBV6-2 or TRBV6-3 and J usage is TRBJ1-1; D is unresolved. The CDR3 spans 17 residues. Germline V lookup: CDR1 MNHEY, CDR2 SVGEGT. This CDR3 is CASSYWGSGPGQETAFF. CDR3 DNA, as far as it was read: TGTGCCAGCAGTTACTGGGGAAGCGGGCCGGGCCAAGAGACA.

Concerning this clone itself: The CDR3 is cut off 3 residues early in the read; its end comes from the germline J gene. J is TRBJ2-7 and V is TRBV6-2 or TRBV6-3; 7 bases are shared with TRBD2. The CDR3 has 16 residues. V dropped 6 bases and J dropped 0; count of bases not matched to a gene: 11. CDR1 is MNHEY, CDR2 SVGEGT, per germline. The CDR3 DNA, read in part, is TGTGCCAGCAGATCCTTCCGCGGGACTAACTCCTACGAG. The encoded protein is CASRSFRGTNSYE. The whole CDR3 is CASRSFRGTNSYEQYF.

For this clone: The read halts 3 residues ahead of the CDR3 end, with the missing end drawn from the germline J gene. The V call is TRBV20-1, the J call TRBJ1-5; D is unresolved. The CDR3 loop spans 12 amino acids. Trimming took 6 bases from V and 4 from J, leaving 10 bases between them. From germline, CDR1 is DFQATT and CDR2 SNEGSKA (reference sequence). CDR3 sequence reads: CSALRGNQPQHF. CDR3 bases read: TGCAGTGCACTCCGAGGGAATCAGCCC.

About this clone: The DNA ends 3 residues before the CDR3 does, and the rest of the CDR3 is filled in from the germline J gene. This chain uses TRBV7-9 with TRBJ2-7, with D possibly being TRBD2 (6 bases). The CDR3 sequence is 12 residues long. The ends were cut back, 8 bases at V and 2 bases at J, with 10 bases in the middle. Germline assignment: CDR1 SEHNR and CDR2 FQNEAQ (reference sequence). CDR3 in amino acids: CASGGYTYEQYF. Partial CDR3 DNA: TGTGCCAGCGGGGGGTACACCTACGAG.

The covered CDR3 bases are TGTGCCAGCTCACCGACAGGGAACACTGAA. Protein product: CASSPTGNTE. The CDR3 in its entirety is CASSPTGNTEAFF. The chain has TRBV18 and TRBJ1-1; tentative D call: TRBD1 (6 bases). The CDR3 goes on 3 residues after the read ends, and that part is filled in from the germline J gene. Germline V gene data show CDR1 as KGHSH and CDR2 as LQKENI. The CDR3 has 13 amino acids. Trimming removed 3 bases from V and 1 base from J, with 6 bases in between.

On this clone itself: The read stops 3 residues short of the end of the CDR3; the missing end is completed from the germline J gene. This chain uses TRBV6-2 or TRBV6-3 with TRBJ2-2; 10 bases map to TRBD2. The CDR3 runs 15 residues. Germline loops: CDR1 MNHEY, CDR2 SVGEGT. After removal of 7 bases from V and 3 bases from J, the junction contained 5 bases not matched to a gene. Incomplete CDR3 DNA: TGTGCCAGCAACGTAGGACTAGCGGACACCGGGGAG. This encodes CASNVGLADTGE. The entire CDR3 is CASNVGLADTGELFF.

Regarding this clone: The CDR3 is cut off 3 residues early in the read; its end comes from the germline J gene. V and J are TRBV5-8 and TRBJ1-2; D is undetermined. The germline V and J ends were trimmed by 0 bases and 5 bases, with 14 bases remaining between them. In germline, CDR1 is SGHTS, CDR2 YDEGEE. This CDR3 is built from 15 residues. Incomplete CDR3 DNA: TGTGCCAGCAGCTTGGGTTCGTCAGAAATTTATGGC. Residues: CASSLGSSEIYG. The entire CDR3 protein reads CASSLGSSEIYGYTF.

In the case of this clone: The CDR3 is cut off 3 residues early in the read; its end comes from the germline J gene. This chain joins TRBV12-3 or TRBV12-4 and TRBJ2-1; D unclear. The CDR3 has 11 amino acids. Deletions cut 6 bases from V and 7 bases from J, with 7 bases between. CDR3 residues: CASSPLNEQFF. The sequenced part of the CDR3 DNA is TGTGCCAGCAGCCCTCTAAATGAG.

Concerning this clone itself: Read sequence stops 3 residues before the CDR3 end, and the germline J gene provides the missing end. The chain has TRBV19 and TRBJ2-5, with TRBD2 matching over 8 bases. Looked up from germline, CDR1 is LNHDA and CDR2 is SQIVND (reference sequence). The CDR3 is 15 amino acids. Trimming cost V 3 bases and J 1 base; bases outside gene matches: 4. This chain's CDR3 is CASSMRGAGQETQYF. The CDR3 bases that were read are TGTGCCAGTAGTATGCGGGGGGCGGGCCAAGAGACC. The full variable domain, in which reference TRBV19 and TRBJ2-5 provide the parts outside the CDR3, is DGGITQSPKYLFRKEGQNVTLSCEQNLNHDAMYWYRQDPGQGLRLIYYSQIVNDFQKGDIAEGYSVSREKKESFPLTVTSAQKNPTAFYLCASSMRGAGQETQYFGPGTRLLVL.

Concerning this clone: Read coverage stops 3 residues before the CDR3 terminus; the germline J gene supplies the remainder. The V gene is TRBV6-4, the J gene TRBJ2-3; maybe TRBD1 (5 bases). The germline gives CDR1 MRHNA, CDR2 SNTAGT. CDR3 size: 15 residues. V dropped 5 bases and J dropped 7 bases, with 19 bases sitting between them. The DNA read from the CDR3 is TGTGCCAGCAGTCCTCCGACAGCTAACGTTTATACG. Its translation is CASSPPTANVYT. The CDR3 as a whole reads CASSPPTANVYTQYF.

With regard to this clone: The read finishes 3 residues shy of the CDR3 end, and the germline J gene is used to complete it. The chain has TRBV20-1 and TRBJ2-7, with D unclear. Germline values: CDR1 DFQATT, CDR2 SNEGSKA (reference sequence). The CDR3 has 12 amino acids. V was clipped by 3 bases and J by 0 bases, with 6 bases between them. The sequenced CDR3 bases are TGCAGTGCTAGCCCCAACTCCTACGAG. Translation gives CSASPNSYE. The CDR3 in full is CSASPNSYEQYF.

A remark on this clone: The CDR3 is cut off 3 residues early in the read; its end comes from the germline J gene. This chain connects TRBV20-1 to TRBJ2-3, with D possibly matching TRBD2 (6 bases). CDR1 is DFQATT, CDR2 SNEGSKA, per germline (reference sequence). The CDR3 is 13 amino acids. V lost 4 bases and J lost 4, with 12 bases in between. The part of the CDR3 DNA that was read is TGCAGTGCTATTGGAGGGGCCCCAGATACG. Translated: CSAIGGAPDT. The CDR3 in its entirety is CSAIGGAPDTQYF.

Comment on this clone: The read comes to an end 3 residues before the CDR3 does, leaving the germline J gene to fill in the end. This sequence joins TRBV23-1 and TRBJ2-1; D gene unclear. TRBV23-1 is an ORF, and what it does is uncertain. V lost 4 bases and J lost 0, with 10 bases in between. CDR3 length equals 15 residues. CDR3 residues: CASSRYSRSYNEQFF. Partial CDR3 DNA: TGCGCCAGCAGTCGGTATAGCCGCTCCTACAATGAG.

Worth noting for this clone: With the read ending 3 residues before the CDR3 end, the germline J gene is used to fill in that end. The rearrangement joins TRBV2 to TRBJ1-4; D possibly corresponds to TRBD1 (5 bases). CDR1 and CDR2 from the germline V gene are SNHLY and FYNNEI. CDR3 size: 13 residues. V shed 6 bases and J shed 5 bases, with 10 bases lying between them. The CDR3 here is CASRVRENEKLFF. CDR3 bases read: TGTGCCAGCAGGGTCAGGGAGAATGAAAAA.

The CDR3: CASSLGPTITEAFF. The DNA read from the CDR3 is TGTGCCAGCAGCTTAGGGCCCACGATCACTGAA. The chain links TRBV7-9 to TRBJ1-1; no reliable D call. The read ends 3 residues early relative to the CDR3; the germline J gene fills the gap. CDR3 length equals 14 residues. Germline V CDR1 and CDR2: SEHNR, FQNEAQ (reference sequence). V lost 1 base to trimming and J lost 4 bases, with 10 bases between them.

With regard to this clone: The read falls 3 residues short of the CDR3 end, and the missing part is taken from the germline J gene. V is TRBV19 and J is TRBJ1-2, with a possible D match to TRBD1 (6 bases). This CDR3 is 16 amino acids long. Germline V CDR1 and CDR2: LNHDA, SQIVND (reference sequence). The covered CDR3 bases are TGTGCCAGTAGTGTCAAATCCGGGACACCTCTATTCGGC. The encoded protein is CASSVKSGTPLFG. The CDR3 as a whole reads CASSVKSGTPLFGYTF.

In the case of this clone: With the read ending 3 residues before the CDR3 end, the germline J gene is used to fill in that end. The rearrangement links TRBV7-3 to TRBJ1-5; no firm D call. There are 13 residues in the CDR3. Germline V CDR1 and CDR2: SGHTA, FQGTGA. The CDR3 bases that were read are TGTGCCAGCAGCTTAAAAGTAGGGCAACCC. It codes for CASSLKVGQP. The full CDR3 reads CASSLKVGQPQHF.

On this clone: The read falls 3 residues short of the CDR3 end, and the missing part is taken from the germline J gene. The chain joins TRBV27 to TRBJ2-1; 7 nucleotides agree with TRBD2. CDR1 MNHEY and CDR2 SMNVEV come from the germline V gene (reference sequence). V lost 3 bases to trimming and J lost 3 bases; unmatched junction nucleotides: 8. This CDR3 contains 16 residues. Here the CDR3 reads CASSLRAGLGYNEQFF. The CDR3 bases that were read are TGTGCCAGCAGTTTGAGGGCAGGACTAGGCTACAATGAG.